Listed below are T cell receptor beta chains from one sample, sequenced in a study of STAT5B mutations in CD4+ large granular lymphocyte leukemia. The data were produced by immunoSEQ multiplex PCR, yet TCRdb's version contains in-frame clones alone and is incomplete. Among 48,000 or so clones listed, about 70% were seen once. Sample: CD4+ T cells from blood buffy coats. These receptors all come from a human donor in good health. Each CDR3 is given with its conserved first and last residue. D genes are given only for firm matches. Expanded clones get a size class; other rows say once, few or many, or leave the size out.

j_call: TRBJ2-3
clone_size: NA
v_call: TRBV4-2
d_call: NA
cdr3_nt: TGTGCCAGCAGCCAAGAAAGGACGGGGAGAGATACGCAGTATTTT
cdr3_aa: CASSQERTGRDTQYF

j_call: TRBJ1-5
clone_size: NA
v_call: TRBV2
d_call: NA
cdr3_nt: TGTGCCAGCAGTGAACAGGGATATAGCAATCAGCCCCAGCATTTT
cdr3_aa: CASSEQGYSNQPQHF

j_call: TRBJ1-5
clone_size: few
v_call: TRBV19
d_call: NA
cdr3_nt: TGTGCCAGTAGTCCGGTAGCAGAGCAGCCCCAGCATTTT
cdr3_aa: CASSPVAEQPQHF

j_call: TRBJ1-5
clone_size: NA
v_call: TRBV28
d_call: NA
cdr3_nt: TGTGCCAGCAGTGTTGACATCAGCAATCAGCCCCAGCATTTT
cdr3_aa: CASSVDISNQPQHF

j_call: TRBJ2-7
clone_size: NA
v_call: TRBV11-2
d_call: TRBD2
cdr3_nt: TGTGCCAGCAGCTCTCTAGCGGCTGACGAGCAGTACTTC
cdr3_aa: CASSSLAADEQYF

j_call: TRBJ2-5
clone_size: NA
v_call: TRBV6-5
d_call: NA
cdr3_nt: TGTGCCAGCAGTGGGGGAAAAGAGACCCAGTACTTC
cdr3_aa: CASSGGKETQYF

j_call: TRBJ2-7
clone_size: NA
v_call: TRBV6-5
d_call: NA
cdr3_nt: TGTGCCAGCAGTTCAAAAGGGGGTGGGGAGCAGTACTTC
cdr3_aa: CASSSKGGGEQYF

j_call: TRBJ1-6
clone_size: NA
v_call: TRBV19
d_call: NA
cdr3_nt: TGTGCCAGTAGTATATCTCTGGGTAATTCACCCCTCCACTTT
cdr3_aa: CASSISLGNSPLHF

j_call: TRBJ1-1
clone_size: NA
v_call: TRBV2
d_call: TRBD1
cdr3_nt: TGTGCCAGCAGTGAGTCGGGACAGGGTTGGGGTGAAGCTTTCTTT
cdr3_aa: CASSESGQGWGEAFF

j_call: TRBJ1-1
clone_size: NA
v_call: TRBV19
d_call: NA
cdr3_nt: TGTGCCAGTAGTATGGAATTAGGGCTCAGCACTGAAGCTTTCTTT
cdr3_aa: CASSMELGLSTEAFF

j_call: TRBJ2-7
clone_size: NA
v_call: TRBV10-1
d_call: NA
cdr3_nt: TGCGCCAGCAGTGATAGGGGCGGAATCCTCTCCTACGAGCAGTACTTC
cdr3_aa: CASSDRGGILSYEQYF

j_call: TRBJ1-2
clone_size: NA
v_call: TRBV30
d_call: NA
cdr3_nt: TGTGCCTGGACGTTAGCGGGACACTCCTATGGCTGCACCTTC
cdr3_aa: CAWTLAGHSYGCTF